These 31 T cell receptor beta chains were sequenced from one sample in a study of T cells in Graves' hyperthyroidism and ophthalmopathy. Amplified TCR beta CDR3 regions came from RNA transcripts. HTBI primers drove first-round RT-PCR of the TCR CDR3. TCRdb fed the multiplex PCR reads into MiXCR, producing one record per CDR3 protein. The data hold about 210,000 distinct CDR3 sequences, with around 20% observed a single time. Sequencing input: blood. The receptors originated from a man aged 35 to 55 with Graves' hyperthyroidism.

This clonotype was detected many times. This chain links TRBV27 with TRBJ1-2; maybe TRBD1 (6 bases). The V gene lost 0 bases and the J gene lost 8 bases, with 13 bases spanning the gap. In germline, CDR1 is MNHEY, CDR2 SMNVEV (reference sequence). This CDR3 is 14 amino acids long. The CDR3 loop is CASSLSGGSGGYTF. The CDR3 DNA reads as TGTGCCAGCAGTTTATCAGGGGGGTCGGGCGGCTACACCTTC.

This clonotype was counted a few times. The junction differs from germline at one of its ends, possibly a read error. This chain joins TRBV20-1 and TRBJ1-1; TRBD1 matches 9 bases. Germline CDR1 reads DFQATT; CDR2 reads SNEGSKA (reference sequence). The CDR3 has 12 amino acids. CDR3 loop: CSALGFRDRVIF. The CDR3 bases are TGCAGTGCGTTGGGATTCCGGGACAGGGTTATCTTT.

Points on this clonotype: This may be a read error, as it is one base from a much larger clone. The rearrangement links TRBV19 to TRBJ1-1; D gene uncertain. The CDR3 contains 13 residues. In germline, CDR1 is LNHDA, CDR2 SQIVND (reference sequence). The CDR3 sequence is CASSITQNTEDFF. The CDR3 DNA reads TGTGCCAGTAGTATTACACAAAACACTGAAGATTTCTTT.

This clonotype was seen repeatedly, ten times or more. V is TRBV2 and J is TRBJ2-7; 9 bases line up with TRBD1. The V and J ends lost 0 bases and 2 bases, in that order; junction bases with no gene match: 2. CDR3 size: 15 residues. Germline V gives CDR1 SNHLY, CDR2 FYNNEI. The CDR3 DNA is TGTGCCAGCAGTGAAGCGGGGGACAGGGCCTACGAGCAGTACTTC. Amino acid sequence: CASSEAGDRAYEQYF.

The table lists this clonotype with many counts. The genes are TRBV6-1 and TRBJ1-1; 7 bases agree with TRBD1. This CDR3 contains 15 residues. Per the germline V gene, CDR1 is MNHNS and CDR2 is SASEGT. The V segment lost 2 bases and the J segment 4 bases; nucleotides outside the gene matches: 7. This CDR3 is CASSESYRGGTEAFF. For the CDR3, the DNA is TGTGCCAGCAGTGAATCTTACAGGGGCGGCACTGAAGCTTTCTTT.

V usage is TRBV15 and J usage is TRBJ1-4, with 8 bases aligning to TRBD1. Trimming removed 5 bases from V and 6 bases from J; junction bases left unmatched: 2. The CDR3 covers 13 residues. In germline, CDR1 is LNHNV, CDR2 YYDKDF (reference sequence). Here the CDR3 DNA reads TGTGCCACCAGCGAGGGACAGGATGAAAAACTGTTTTTT. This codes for CATSEGQDEKLFF.

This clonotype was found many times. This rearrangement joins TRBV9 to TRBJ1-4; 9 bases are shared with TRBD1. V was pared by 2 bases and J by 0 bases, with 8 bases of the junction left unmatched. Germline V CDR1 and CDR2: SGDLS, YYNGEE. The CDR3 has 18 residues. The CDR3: CASSVDGQGRATNEKLFF. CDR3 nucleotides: TGTGCCAGCAGCGTCGATGGACAGGGGCGGGCAACTAATGAAAAACTGTTTTTT.

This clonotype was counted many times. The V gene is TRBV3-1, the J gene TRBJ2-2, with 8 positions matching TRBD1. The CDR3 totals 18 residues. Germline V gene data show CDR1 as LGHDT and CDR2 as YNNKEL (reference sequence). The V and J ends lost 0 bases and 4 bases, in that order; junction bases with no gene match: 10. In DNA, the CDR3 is TGTGCCAGCAGCCAAGATGGCAGGGCGACAGGGGTCACCGGGGAGCTGTTTTTT. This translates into CASSQDGRATGVTGELFF.

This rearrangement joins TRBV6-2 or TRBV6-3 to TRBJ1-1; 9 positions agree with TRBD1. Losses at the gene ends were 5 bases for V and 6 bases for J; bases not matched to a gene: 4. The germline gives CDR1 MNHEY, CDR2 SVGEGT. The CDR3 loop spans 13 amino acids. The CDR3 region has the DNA TGTGCCAGCAGTACAGGGGGCAAGGCTGAAGCTTTCTTT. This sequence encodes CASSTGGKAEAFF.

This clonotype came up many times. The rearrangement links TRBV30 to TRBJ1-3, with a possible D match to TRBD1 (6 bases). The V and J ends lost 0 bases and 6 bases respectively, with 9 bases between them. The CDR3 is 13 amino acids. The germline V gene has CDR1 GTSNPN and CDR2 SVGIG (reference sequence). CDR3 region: CAWSVSGVNTIYF. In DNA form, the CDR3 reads TGTGCCTGGAGTGTATCAGGGGTAAACACCATATATTTT.

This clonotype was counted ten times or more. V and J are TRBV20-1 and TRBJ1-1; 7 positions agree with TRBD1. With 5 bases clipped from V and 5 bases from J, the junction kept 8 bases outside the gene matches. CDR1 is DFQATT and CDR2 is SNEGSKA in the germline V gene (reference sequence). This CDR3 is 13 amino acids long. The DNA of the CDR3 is TGCAGTGCTCTAAGGGGGCATGGGACTGAAGCTTTCTTT. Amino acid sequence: CSALRGHGTEAFF.

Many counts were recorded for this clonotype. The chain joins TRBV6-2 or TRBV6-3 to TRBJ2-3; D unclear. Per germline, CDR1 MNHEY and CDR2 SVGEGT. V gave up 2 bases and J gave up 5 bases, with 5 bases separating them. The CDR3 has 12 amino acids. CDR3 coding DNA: TGTGCCAGCAGTTACCGGAGAGATACGCAGTATTTT. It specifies CASSYRRDTQYF.

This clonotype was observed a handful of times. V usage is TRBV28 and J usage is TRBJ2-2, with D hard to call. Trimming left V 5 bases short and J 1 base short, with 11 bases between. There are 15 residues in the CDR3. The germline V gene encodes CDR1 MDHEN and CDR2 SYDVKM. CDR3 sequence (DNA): TGTGCCAGCAGTCTAGGGCAGAAGAACACCGGGGAGCTGTTTTTT. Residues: CASSLGQKNTGELFF.

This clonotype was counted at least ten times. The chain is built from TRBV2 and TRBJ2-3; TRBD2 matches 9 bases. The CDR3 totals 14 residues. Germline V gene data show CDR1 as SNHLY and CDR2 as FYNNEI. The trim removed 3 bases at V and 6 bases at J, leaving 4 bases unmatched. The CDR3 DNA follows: TGTGCCAGCAGTGATAGAGCGGGGGGTGATACGCAGTATTTT. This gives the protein CASSDRAGGDTQYF.

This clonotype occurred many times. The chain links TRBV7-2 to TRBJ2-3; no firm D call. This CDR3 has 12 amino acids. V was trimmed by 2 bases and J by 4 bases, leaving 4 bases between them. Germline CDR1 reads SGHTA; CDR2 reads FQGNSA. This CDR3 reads CASSLRSDTQYF. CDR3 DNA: TGTGCCAGCAGCTTACGGTCAGATACGCAGTATTTT.

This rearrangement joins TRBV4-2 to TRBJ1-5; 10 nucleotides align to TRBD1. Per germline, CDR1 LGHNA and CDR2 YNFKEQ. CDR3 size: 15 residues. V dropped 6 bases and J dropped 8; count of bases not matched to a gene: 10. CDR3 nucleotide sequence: TGTGCCAGCAGTCCCCGGGACAGGGGTTTAGAGCCCCAGCATTTT. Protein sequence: CASSPRDRGLEPQHF.

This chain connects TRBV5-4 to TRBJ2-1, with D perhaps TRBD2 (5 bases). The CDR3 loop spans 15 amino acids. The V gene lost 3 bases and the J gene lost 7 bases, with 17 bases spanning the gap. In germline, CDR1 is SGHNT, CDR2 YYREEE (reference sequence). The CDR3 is CASSSRGSGENEQFF. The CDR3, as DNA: TGTGCCAGCAGCTCAAGAGGGTCGGGTGAGAATGAGCAGTTCTTC.

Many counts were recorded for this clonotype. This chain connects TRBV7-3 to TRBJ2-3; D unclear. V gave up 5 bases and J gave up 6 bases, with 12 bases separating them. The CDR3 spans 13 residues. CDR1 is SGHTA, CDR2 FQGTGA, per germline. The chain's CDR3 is CASSQQPGDTQYF. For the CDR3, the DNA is TGTGCCAGCAGCCAACAGCCCGGGGATACGCAGTATTTT. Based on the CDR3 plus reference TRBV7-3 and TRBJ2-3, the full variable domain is GAGVSQTPSNKVTEKGKYVELRCDPISGHTALYWYRQSLGQGPEFLIYFQGTGAADDSGLPNDRFFAVRPEGSVSTLKIQRTERGDSAVYLCASSQQPGDTQYFGPGTRLTVL.

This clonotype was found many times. Here the CDR3 DNA reads TGCAGTGCTAGATCAGGGTTTGATTCACCCCTCCACTTT. This encodes CSARSGFDSPLHF. The chain has TRBV20-1 and TRBJ1-6; D perhaps matches TRBD1 (5 bases). The CDR3 extends over 13 amino acids. The germline V gene has CDR1 DFQATT and CDR2 SNEGSKA (reference sequence). Deletions cut 2 bases from V and 8 bases from J, with 10 bases between.

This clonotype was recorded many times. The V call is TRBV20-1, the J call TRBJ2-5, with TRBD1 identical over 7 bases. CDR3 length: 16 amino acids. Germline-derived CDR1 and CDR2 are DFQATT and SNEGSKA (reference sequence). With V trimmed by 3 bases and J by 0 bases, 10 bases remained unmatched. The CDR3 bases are TGCAGTGCTAGTACACCGGGACAGCCATACCAAGAGACCCAGTACTTC. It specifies CSASTPGQPYQETQYF.

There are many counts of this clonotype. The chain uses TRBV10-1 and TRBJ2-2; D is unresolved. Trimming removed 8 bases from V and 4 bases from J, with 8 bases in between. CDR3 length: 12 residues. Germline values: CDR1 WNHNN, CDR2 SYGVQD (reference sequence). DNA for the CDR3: TGCGCCAGCCCGGTCGGCACCGGGGAGCTGTTTTTT. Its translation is CASPVGTGELFF.

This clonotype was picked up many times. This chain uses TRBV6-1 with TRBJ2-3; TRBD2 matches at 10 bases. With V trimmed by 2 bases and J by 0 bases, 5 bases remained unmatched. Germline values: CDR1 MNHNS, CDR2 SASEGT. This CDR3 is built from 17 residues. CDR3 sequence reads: CASSEMVAGGSTDTQYF. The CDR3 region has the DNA TGTGCCAGCAGTGAAATGGTAGCGGGGGGCAGCACAGATACGCAGTATTTT.

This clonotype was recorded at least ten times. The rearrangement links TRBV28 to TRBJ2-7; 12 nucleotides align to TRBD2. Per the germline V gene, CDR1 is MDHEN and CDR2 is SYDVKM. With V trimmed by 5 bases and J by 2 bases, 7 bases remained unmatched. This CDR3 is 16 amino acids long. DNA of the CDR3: TGTGCCAGCAGTAAAGCTAGCGGGGGGGCGGCCTACGAGCAGTACTTC. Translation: CASSKASGGAAYEQYF.

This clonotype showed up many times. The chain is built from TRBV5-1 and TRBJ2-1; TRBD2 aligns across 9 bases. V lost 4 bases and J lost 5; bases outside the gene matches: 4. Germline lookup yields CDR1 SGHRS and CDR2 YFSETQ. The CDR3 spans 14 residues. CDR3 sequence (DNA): TGCGCCAGCAGCACGGGACTAGCCCACAATGAGCAGTTCTTC. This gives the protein CASSTGLAHNEQFF.

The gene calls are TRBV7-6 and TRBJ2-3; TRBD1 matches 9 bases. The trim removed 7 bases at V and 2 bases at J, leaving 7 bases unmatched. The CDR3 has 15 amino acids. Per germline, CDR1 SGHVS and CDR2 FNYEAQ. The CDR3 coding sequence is TGTGCCAGCACTAAGGACAGGGGAAACACAGATACGCAGTATTTT. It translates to CASTKDRGNTDTQYF.

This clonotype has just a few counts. The CDR3 sequence: CASTRGGDLDTQYF. The DNA of the CDR3 is TGTGCCAGCACCCGGGGCGGGGACTTAGATACGCAGTATTTT. V and J are TRBV9 and TRBJ2-3; D may be TRBD2 (6 bases). The V gene lost 6 bases and the J gene lost 5 bases, with 16 bases spanning the gap. Germline V gives CDR1 SGDLS, CDR2 YYNGEE. CDR3 length: 14 amino acids.

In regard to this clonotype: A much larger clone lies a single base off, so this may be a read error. This chain's CDR3 is CAWSVGQGATMGNQPQHF. In DNA, the CDR3 is TGTGCCTGGAGTGTGGGACAGGGGGCGACGATGGGCAATCAGCCCCAGCATTTT. This chain uses TRBV30 with TRBJ1-5, with 12 bases identical to TRBD1. This CDR3 is built from 18 residues. Germline lookup yields CDR1 GTSNPN and CDR2 SVGIG (reference sequence). J lost 2 bases, V lost 0 bases, and 8 bases had no gene match.

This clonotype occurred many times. The CDR3 reads CASSEPGYEQYF. CDR3 bases: TGCGCCAGCAGTGAGCCGGGTTACGAGCAGTACTTC. V gene TRBV10-2 combines with J gene TRBJ2-7, with D hard to call. The CDR3 loop spans 12 amino acids. V was pared by 2 bases and J by 4 bases, with 6 bases between. CDR1 WSHSY and CDR2 SAAADI come from the germline V gene.

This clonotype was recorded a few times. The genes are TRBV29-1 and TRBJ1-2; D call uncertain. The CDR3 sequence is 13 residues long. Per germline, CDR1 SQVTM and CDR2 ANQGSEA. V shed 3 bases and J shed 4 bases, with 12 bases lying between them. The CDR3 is CSVDEKESYGYTF. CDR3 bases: TGCAGCGTTGATGAGAAAGAAAGCTATGGCTACACCTTC.

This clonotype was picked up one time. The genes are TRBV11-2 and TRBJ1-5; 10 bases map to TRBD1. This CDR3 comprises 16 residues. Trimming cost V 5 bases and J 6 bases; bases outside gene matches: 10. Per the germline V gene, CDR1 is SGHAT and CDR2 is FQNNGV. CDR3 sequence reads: CASSLRGTGETQPQHF. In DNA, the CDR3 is TGTGCCAGCAGCCTCCGCGGGACAGGGGAGACTCAGCCCCAGCATTTT.

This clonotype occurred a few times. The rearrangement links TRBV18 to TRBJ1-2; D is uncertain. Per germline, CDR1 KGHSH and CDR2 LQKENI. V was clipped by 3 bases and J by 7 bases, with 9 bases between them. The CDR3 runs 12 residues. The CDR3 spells CASSPYLGGYTF. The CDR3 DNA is TGTGCCAGCTCACCCTACCTCGGTGGCTACACCTTC.